One and the same sample provided the 9 T cell receptor beta chains below, sequenced in a study of blood T cells in healthy people across ages. Alongside a J-beta primer mix, a sample-barcoded 5' primer served in a second PCR lasting about 7 to 12 cycles. From the 5' RACE reads, TCRdb called clonotypes with MiXCR, one entry per CDR3 protein. This sample has about 780,000 distinct CDR3 sequences, with about a quarter found just once. These same data were also listed under a study on T cells of mothers and their children.

Sequencing input: blood. All receptors come from a boy younger than 18 in good health.

This clonotype was picked up a small number of times. The V gene is TRBV12-3 or TRBV12-4, the J gene TRBJ2-7; D uncertain. V was shortened by 2 bases and J by 6 bases, with 8 bases between the two germline ends. This CDR3 spans 12 amino acids. DNA for the CDR3: TGTGCCAGCAGTTTACATCTGGGCGAGCAGTACTTC. This translates into CASSLHLGEQYF.

In this sample, this clonotype turned up many times. The rearrangement links TRBV12-3 or TRBV12-4 to TRBJ1-1; the D is unclear. The V gene lost 6 bases and the J gene lost 5 bases, with 10 bases spanning the gap. This CDR3 comprises 12 residues. This CDR3 reads CASRPTETEAFF. The DNA of the CDR3 is TGTGCCAGCAGACCTACGGAAACTGAAGCTTTCTTT.

The DNA of the CDR3 is TGTGCCAGCAGTTTTGGGGAGGCAGTTTACGAGCAGTACTTC. The encoded protein is CASSFGEAVYEQYF. The rearrangement joins TRBV12-3 or TRBV12-4 to TRBJ2-7; the D gene is possibly TRBD2 (6 bases). The CDR3 runs 14 residues. Trimming left V 3 bases short and J 4 bases short, with 13 bases between.

The genes are TRBV5-1 and TRBJ2-1, with TRBD1 identical over 10 bases. This CDR3 contains 18 residues. The germline CDR1 and CDR2 sequences are SGHRS and YFSETQ. V dropped 2 bases and J dropped 2; count of bases not matched to a gene: 10. The CDR3 DNA reads TGCGCCAGCAGCTTTAAACCTGGGACAGGGGACGCCTACAATGAGCAGTTCTTC. Its translation: CASSFKPGTGDAYNEQFF.

Only a few counts were recorded for this clonotype. The chain is built from TRBV20-1 and TRBJ1-1; D is ambiguous. The V end lost 3 bases, the J end lost 3 bases, and 11 bases lay between the germline ends. Germline assignment: CDR1 DFQATT and CDR2 SNEGSKA (reference sequence). This CDR3 spans 13 amino acids. CDR3 bases: TGCAGTGCTAGGATCCTCGAGGACACTGAAGCTTTCTTT. This encodes CSARILEDTEAFF.

The rearrangement joins TRBV7-9 to TRBJ2-3, with 9 bases matching TRBD2. Trimming at V came to 1 base and at J to 5 bases, leaving 4 bases not matched to a gene. This CDR3 has 15 residues. Germline CDR1 is SEHNR and CDR2 is FQNEAQ (reference sequence). The CDR3 region is CASSLVGLAGDTQYF. The CDR3 nucleotides are TGTGCCAGCAGCTTAGTGGGACTAGCAGGAGATACGCAGTATTTT.

The CDR3 sequence: CASSQEQRESGELFF. The CDR3 bases are TGCGCCAGCAGCCAAGAACAGCGGGAGTCCGGGGAGCTGTTTTTT. This sequence joins TRBV4-1 and TRBJ2-2; 8 bases agree with TRBD2. The germline V gene encodes CDR1 MGHRA and CDR2 YSYEKL. This CDR3 contains 15 residues. Germline trimming cut 0 bases from V and 6 bases from J; bases unmatched to any gene: 3.

The chain combines TRBV27 with TRBJ2-2, with a tentative D call TRBD2 (6 bases). Deletions cut 8 bases from V and 6 bases from J, with 19 bases between. This CDR3 has 15 residues. Per germline, CDR1 MNHEY and CDR2 SMNVEV (reference sequence). The DNA of the CDR3 is TGTGCCAGCGGACCCGGGACTGTCGCTCCCGGGGAGCTGTTTTTT. Amino acids: CASGPGTVAPGELFF.

This clonotype was picked up a small number of times. The chain joins TRBV19 to TRBJ1-4, with TRBD1 matching over 7 bases. Trimming removed 7 bases from V and 1 base from J; junction bases left unmatched: 6. Germline V gives CDR1 LNHDA, CDR2 SQIVND (reference sequence). CDR3 length equals 15 residues. The CDR3 loop reads CASTTGDQTNEKLFF. CDR3 sequence (DNA): TGTGCCAGTACAACAGGGGATCAAACTAATGAAAAACTGTTTTTT.